This T cell receptor beta chain was identified in a study of blood T cell repertoires in COVID-19. Per the authors' pipeline: Amplifying reference gene primers gave estimates of nucleated cell counts. TCRdb's copy holds only in-frame clones and misses some; the assay was immunoSEQ multiplex PCR. That table is the source of V, J and clone size, and D and trimming were worked out from the DNA. The sample lists some 140,000 clones; under 90% were seen once. Participants were aged 18 to 89 years, lived in about 26 US areas, and enrolled virtually. Grouping used clinical history reported by participants in a survey and questionnaire. The germline V gene encodes CDR1 SNHLY and CDR2 FYNNEI. CDR3 size: 13 residues. V lost 7 bases, J lost 7 bases, and 14 bases lay in between.

The chain couples TRBV2 to TRBJ1-5; D might be TRBD1 (6 bases). This clonotype was sampled from a man in his forties with acute COVID-19. The sequenced sample consisted of PBMCs or T cells enriched from blood (not recorded which). CDR3 residues: CASKGRGEQPQHF. In nucleotides, the CDR3 is TGTGCCAGCAAAGGCAGGGGAGAACAGCCCCAGCATTTT. Looking up the rest from reference TRBV2 and TRBJ1-5 gives the full variable domain: EPEVTQTPSHQVTQMGQEVILRCVPISNHLYFYWYRQILGQKVEFLVSFYNNEISEKSEIFDDQFSVERPDGSNFTLKIRSTKLEDSAMYFCASKGRGEQPQHFGDGTRLSIL.